What follows are 25 T cell receptor beta chains derived from one specimen sequenced in a study of blood T cell repertoires in COVID-19. Sequencing was performed with immunoSEQ multiplex PCR; in TCRdb, only in-frame clones are kept and a portion is missing. The table lists fewer than 350,000 clones, nearly 90% of them singletons. Sequencing was carried out using PBMCs or T cells enriched from blood (not recorded which). These TCRs come from a young woman who had recovered from COVID-19.

The chain carries TRBV12-3 or TRBV12-4 and TRBJ2-1; D is unclear. The CDR3 contains 13 residues. V lost 6 bases, J lost 0 bases, and 6 bases lay in between. Written as DNA, the CDR3 is TGTGCCAGCAGCCCGAGCTCCTACAATGAGCAGTTCTTC. It codes for CASSPSSYNEQFF.

This chain connects TRBV7-2 to TRBJ2-3; TRBD2 matches 11 bases. J was trimmed by 5 bases and V by 1 base; bases with no gene match: 5. The germline gives CDR1 SGHTA, CDR2 FQGNSA. This CDR3 has 16 amino acids. The CDR3 region is CASSLVSTSGGDTQYF. The CDR3 nucleotides read TGTGCCAGCAGCTTAGTCTCCACTAGCGGGGGAGATACGCAGTATTTT.

The chain is built from TRBV30 and TRBJ1-2; possible D gene TRBD1, 5 bases. Between the trimmed V and J ends, which lost 4 bases and 2 bases, there was a span of 8 bases. The germline V gene has CDR1 GTSNPN and CDR2 SVGIG (reference sequence). The CDR3 runs 12 residues. Written as DNA, the CDR3 is TGTGCCTGGACGCAGGGAAACTATGGCTACACCTTC. It specifies CAWTQGNYGYTF.

The gene calls are TRBV5-1 and TRBJ2-7, with a weak D call TRBD2 (5 bases). The CDR3 has 15 residues. CDR1 is SGHRS and CDR2 is YFSETQ in the germline V gene. V lost 0 bases to trimming and J lost 4 bases, with 14 bases between them. Here the CDR3 DNA reads TGCGCCAGCAGCTTGGAGGGAGCTTCCAATTACGAGCAGTACTTC. Translated, it gives CASSLEGASNYEQYF.

Only a few counts were recorded for this clone. J is TRBJ1-4 and V is TRBV28; 9 positions agree with TRBD1. V was clipped by 6 bases and J by 6 bases; unmatched bases: 14. The CDR3 totals 17 residues. Germline V gene sequence: CDR1 MDHEN, CDR2 SYDVKM. CDR3 region: CASSRPFTDRGDEKLFF. The DNA of the CDR3 is TGTGCCAGCAGCCGTCCCTTTACTGACAGGGGGGATGAAAAACTGTTTTTT.

The CDR3 spells CATSGDKGGNSHEQFF. For the CDR3, the DNA is TGTGCCACCAGCGGAGATAAGGGGGGGAACTCCCATGAGCAGTTCTTC. The chain joins TRBV24-1 to TRBJ2-1, with D possibly matching TRBD2 (7 bases). CDR1 and CDR2 from the germline V gene are KGHDR and SFDVKD. V shed 7 bases and J shed 8 bases, with 23 bases lying between them. The length of the CDR3 is 16 residues.

This sequence joins TRBV28 and TRBJ2-1; 8 bases align to TRBD2. The J segment lost 0 bases and the V segment lost 5 bases, leaving 6 bases of the junction unmatched. The CDR3 loop spans 16 amino acids. The V gene's germline CDR1 is MDHEN and CDR2 SYDVKM. The CDR3 nucleotides read TGTGCCAGCAGTACCCAGCGGGAGCGCTCCTACAATGAGCAGTTCTTC. It codes for CASSTQRERSYNEQFF.

The gene calls are TRBV28 and TRBJ2-3; 7 nucleotides agree with TRBD1. The germline CDR1 and CDR2 sequences are MDHEN and SYDVKM. The J segment lost 0 bases and the V segment lost 3 bases, leaving 6 bases of the junction unmatched. CDR3 length equals 16 residues. CDR3 region: CASSFFWDRSTDTQYF. In DNA, the CDR3 is TGTGCCAGCAGTTTTTTTTGGGACAGAAGCACAGATACGCAGTATTTT.

The chain couples TRBV29-1 to TRBJ2-1; TRBD2 agrees at 7 bases. The length of the CDR3 is 14 residues. Trimming cost V 5 bases and J 6 bases; bases outside gene matches: 10. Germline CDR1 reads SQVTM; CDR2 reads ANQGSEA. CDR3 protein: CSVLPWGGSNEQFF. For the CDR3, the DNA is TGCAGCGTTCTCCCCTGGGGGGGTTCCAATGAGCAGTTCTTC.

V and J are TRBV3-1 (or the pseudogene TRBV3-2) and TRBJ2-4; 8 nucleotides align to TRBD1. Germline-derived CDR1 and CDR2 are LGHDT and YNNKEL (reference sequence). This CDR3 has 14 residues. V lost 1 base to trimming and J lost 9 bases; unmatched junction nucleotides: 5. The CDR3: CASSQVAGQGIQYF. The CDR3 region has the DNA TGTGCCAGCAGCCAAGTGGCAGGACAGGGCATTCAGTACTTC.

The rearrangement uses TRBV20-1 and TRBJ1-5; D uncertain. The CDR3 loop spans 11 amino acids. CDR1 and CDR2 (germline): DFQATT, SNEGSKA (reference sequence). The V end was cut by 6 bases, the J end by 6 bases, with 9 bases between. The CDR3 nucleotides read TGCAGTGCCTCCCTCGGTCAGCCCCAGCATTTT. It translates to CSASLGQPQHF.

This clone was recorded once. The rearrangement links TRBV11-2 to TRBJ2-3; 11 bases match TRBD1. Germline CDR1 reads SGHAT; CDR2 reads FQNNGV. V trimming: 0 bases; J trimming: 2 bases; junction bases outside the gene matches: 7. The CDR3 covers 18 residues. In nucleotides, the CDR3 is TGTGCCAGCAGCTTAGACGGAGGACAGGGGGCGCCCACAGATACGCAGTATTTT. Translated: CASSLDGGQGAPTDTQYF.

The chain employs TRBV27 and TRBJ1-2, with 8 nucleotides matching TRBD1. With V trimmed by 6 bases and J by 3 bases, 12 bases remained unmatched. This CDR3 is built from 16 residues. The germline CDR1 and CDR2 sequences are MNHEY and SMNVEV (reference sequence). CDR3 coding DNA: TGTGCCAGCAGGATTATATGGGACAGGTCGGACTATGGCTACACCTTC. This translates into CASRIIWDRSDYGYTF.

The chain is built from TRBV27 and TRBJ2-7, with D maybe TRBD2 (5 bases). This CDR3 spans 15 amino acids. Germline loops: CDR1 MNHEY, CDR2 SMNVEV (reference sequence). Trimming took off 6 bases at V and 3 bases at J, with 18 bases between the two ends. The CDR3 DNA reads as TGTGCCAGCAGCCGAGTGGGAGATCTCGGCTACGAGCAGTACTTC. Amino acid sequence: CASSRVGDLGYEQYF.

The V and J genes are TRBV29-1 and TRBJ1-2, with 7 bases matching TRBD1. The germline CDR1 and CDR2 sequences are SQVTM and ANQGSEA. V lost 6 bases, J lost 2 bases, and 9 bases stayed unmatched. The CDR3 consists of 14 residues. The CDR3 bases are TGCAGCGTCACCGGGGACAGTTTAAACTATGGCTACACCTTC. Its translation is CSVTGDSLNYGYTF.

The DNA for the CDR3 is TGTGCCAGCAGCGACAGGACGAGGGGGATGCCCCTCCACTTT. It yields the protein CASSDRTRGMPLHF. The chain employs TRBV5-4 and TRBJ1-6; the D gene is possibly TRBD1 (6 bases). This CDR3 is built from 14 residues. CDR1 and CDR2 from the germline V gene are SGHNT and YYREEE (reference sequence). V dropped 4 bases and J dropped 13 bases, with 18 bases sitting between them.

The chain uses TRBV30 and TRBJ1-6; 7 bases are shared with TRBD1. The CDR3 runs 13 residues. Germline loops: CDR1 GTSNPN, CDR2 SVGIG (reference sequence). The V gene end was trimmed by 8 bases and the J gene end by 5 bases; junction bases not matched to a gene: 6. CDR3 residues: CARQGNDNSPLHF. The CDR3 DNA follows: TGTGCCCGACAGGGAAACGATAATTCACCCCTCCACTTT.

The V and J genes are TRBV5-1 and TRBJ1-2; tentative D call: TRBD1 (5 bases). This CDR3 has 13 residues. In germline, CDR1 is SGHRS, CDR2 YFSETQ. The V end was cut by 2 bases, the J end by 4 bases, with 9 bases between. The CDR3 DNA reads as TGCGCCAGCAGCTTTGACAGCTCCTATGGCTACACCTTC. Encoded protein: CASSFDSSYGYTF.

This chain connects TRBV5-6 to TRBJ2-7, with a weak D call TRBD2 (5 bases). Trimming took 0 bases from V and 3 from J, leaving 16 bases between them. Germline V gene sequence: CDR1 SGHDT, CDR2 YYEEEE. There are 16 residues in the CDR3. DNA of the CDR3: TGTGCCAGCAGCTTGGACCGCGGGTTTAGAAACTACGAGCAGTACTTC. The encoded protein is CASSLDRGFRNYEQYF. Full variable domain (outside the CDR3, taken from reference TRBV5-6 and TRBJ2-7): DAGVTQSPTHLIKTRGQQVTLRCSPKSGHDTVSWYQQALGQGPQFIFQYYEEEERQRGNFPDRFSGHQFPNYSSELNVNALLLGDSALYLCASSLDRGFRNYEQYFGPGTRLTVT.

The V gene is TRBV28, the J gene TRBJ1-1, with 7 bases fitting TRBD1. This CDR3 has 14 amino acids. Germline V gives CDR1 MDHEN, CDR2 SYDVKM. V was pared by 7 bases and J by 6 bases, with 11 bases of the junction left unmatched. CDR3 DNA: TGTGCCAGCACCCCGACAGGGAGATGGCCTGAAGCTTTCTTT. This sequence encodes CASTPTGRWPEAFF.

This chain connects TRBV5-1 to TRBJ1-2; D uncertain. Trimming left V 0 bases short and J 4 bases short, with 16 bases between. This CDR3 is 16 amino acids long. Germline V CDR1 and CDR2: SGHRS, YFSETQ. The CDR3 region has the DNA TGCGCCAGCAGCTTGGACCCGGCGGTTGCCTCCTATGGCTACACCTTC. It encodes CASSLDPAVASYGYTF. The whole variable domain, remainder taken from reference TRBV5-1 and TRBJ1-2, is KAGVTQTPRYLIKTRGQQVTLSCSPISGHRSVSWYQQTPGQGLQFLFEYFSETQRNKGNFPGRFSGRQFSNSRSEMNVSTLELGDSALYLCASSLDPAVASYGYTFGSGTRLTVV.

The DNA for the CDR3 is TGTGCCAGCAGTGGCCCCCGGGTTCAGCCCCAGCATTTT. This encodes CASSGPRVQPQHF. V usage is TRBV6-6 and J usage is TRBJ1-5; D remains unclear. Trimming removed 5 bases at V and 6 bases at J, with 11 bases between. CDR3 length: 13 amino acids. Looked up from germline, CDR1 is MNHNY and CDR2 is SVGAGI (reference sequence).

The V gene is TRBV6-6, the J gene TRBJ2-1, with a weak D call TRBD2 (5 bases). Trimming left V 6 bases short and J 8 bases short, with 20 bases between. Germline-derived CDR1 and CDR2 are MNHNY and SVGAGI (reference sequence). This CDR3 comprises 15 residues. The CDR3 region has the DNA TGTGCCAGCAGCGGATCAATAAGCGGAGGAGATGAGCAGTTCTTC. Protein product: CASSGSISGGDEQFF.

The V and J genes are TRBV24-1 and TRBJ2-7; possibly TRBD2 for D (5 bases). The length of the CDR3 is 16 residues. V lost 8 bases to trimming and J lost 5 bases, with 24 bases between them. Germline V gene sequence: CDR1 KGHDR, CDR2 SFDVKD. This CDR3 reads CATKSRAGRFGDEQYF. The CDR3 DNA reads TGTGCCACCAAATCCCGGGCAGGAAGGTTCGGGGACGAGCAGTACTTC.

V is TRBV7-9 and J is TRBJ2-7; D is perhaps TRBD1 (6 bases). V lost 7 bases, J lost 3 bases, and 22 bases lay in between. Per the germline V gene, CDR1 is SEHNR and CDR2 is FQNEAQ (reference sequence). The CDR3 covers 16 residues. The CDR3 coding sequence is TGTGCCAGCACCTCCCCCCCACCGGGACAATTCTACGAGCAGTACTTC. It codes for CASTSPPPGQFYEQYF.